The 17 T cell receptor beta chains below were found in one sample sequenced in a study of cytomegalovirus exposure and HLA in healthy donors. Primers for the PCR totalled 60 Vbeta and 13 Jbeta. Profiled with immunoSEQ multiplex PCR; TCRdb holds only in-frame clones, not every one. The repertoire holds about 140,000 clones, with approximately 82% as singletons. The sequencing sample was made of PBMCs. These receptor sequences come from a man aged 18 to 29 in good health and CMV-seropositive.

V gene TRBV6-1 combines with J gene TRBJ2-1; unclear D gene. V shed 1 base and J shed 6 bases, with 10 bases lying between them. Germline V gene data show CDR1 as MNHNS and CDR2 as SASEGT. This CDR3 is 14 amino acids long. The CDR3 nucleotides are TGTGCCAGCAGTGAAGGGGTGGCAGGCAATGAGCAGTTCTTC. This translates into CASSEGVAGNEQFF.

The genes are TRBV25-1 and TRBJ2-1; tentatively, D is TRBD2 (6 bases). The CDR3 totals 12 residues. Germline V gives CDR1 MGHDK, CDR2 SYGVNS. Trimming left V 1 base short and J 12 bases short, with 10 bases between. CDR3 residues: CASSEFGGGQFF. CDR3 in DNA: TGTGCCAGCAGTGAATTTGGGGGAGGGCAGTTCTTC.

The chain joins TRBV2 to TRBJ2-1; TRBD2 agrees at 11 bases. V shed 6 bases and J 2 bases; nucleotides not matched to a gene: 3. The CDR3 has 15 residues. Germline V gene lookup returns CDR1 SNHLY and CDR2 FYNNEI. The CDR3 nucleotides are TGTGCCAGCAGACAACTAGCGGGAGCCTACAATGAGCAGTTCTTC. Its translation: CASRQLAGAYNEQFF.

Only a few counts were recorded for this clone. The rearrangement links TRBV27 to TRBJ2-2; D remains unclear. The CDR3 has 14 amino acids. The V end lost 5 bases, the J end lost 1 base, and 8 bases lay between the germline ends. Germline assignment: CDR1 MNHEY and CDR2 SMNVEV (reference sequence). The CDR3, as DNA: TGTGCCAGCAGTCTTACAGAGAACACCGGGGAGCTGTTTTTT. Protein: CASSLTENTGELFF.

The V call is TRBV27, the J call TRBJ2-4; the D is unclear. The germline V gene encodes CDR1 MNHEY and CDR2 SMNVEV (reference sequence). There are 15 residues in the CDR3. With 5 bases removed from V and 2 bases from J, the gap between germline ends came to 13 bases. The DNA for the CDR3 is TGTGCCAGCAGTCCTCTTACGAGAACCAAAAACATTCAGTACTTC. Translating gives CASSPLTRTKNIQYF.

The V and J genes are TRBV28 and TRBJ2-3; D call uncertain. V lost 10 bases to trimming and J lost 6 bases, with 11 bases between them. The CDR3 is made up of 11 amino acids. Germline lookup yields CDR1 MDHEN and CDR2 SYDVKM. The CDR3 here is CATQVRDTQYF. CDR3 bases: TGTGCCACTCAAGTTCGGGATACGCAGTATTTT.

V and J are TRBV11-2 and TRBJ2-1; weak D call: TRBD2 (5 bases). Trimming pared 2 bases from V and 9 bases from J, leaving 17 bases between. The germline CDR1 and CDR2 sequences are SGHAT and FQNNGV. The CDR3 runs to 15 residues. The CDR3 spells CASSLSVPLVAEQFF. Here the CDR3 DNA reads TGTGCCAGCAGCTTATCTGTCCCACTAGTTGCTGAGCAGTTCTTC.

The chain combines TRBV5-1 with TRBJ2-3; a weak D match, TRBD2 (5 bases). The V gene's germline CDR1 is SGHRS and CDR2 YFSETQ. The germline V and J ends were trimmed by 6 bases and 3 bases, with 20 bases remaining between them. The CDR3 totals 16 residues. CDR3 coding DNA: TGCGCCAGCAAGACCCAGCTGTCCGGGAATACAGATACGCAGTATTTT. Translating it yields CASKTQLSGNTDTQYF.

J is TRBJ2-7 and V is TRBV27; 8 nucleotides match TRBD2. The CDR3 contains 15 residues. Germline lookup yields CDR1 MNHEY and CDR2 SMNVEV (reference sequence). The V and J ends lost 10 bases and 4 bases, in that order; junction bases with no gene match: 15. This CDR3 is CATRAGLALGYEQYF. The CDR3 region has the DNA TGTGCCACCCGGGCAGGACTAGCCCTTGGATACGAGCAGTACTTC.

The chain recombines TRBV1 with TRBJ2-7; the table's D call of TRBD2 was not tested on the DNA. TRBV1 is a listed pseudogene. The CDR3 covers 13 residues. This CDR3 reads CTRKTGLSYEQYF. As DNA, the CDR3 is TGCACCAGAAAAACGGGACTCTCCTACGAGCAGTACTTC.

This clone was counted a single time. The chain couples TRBV30 to TRBJ1-3; D remains ambiguous. Germline-derived CDR1 and CDR2 are GTSNPN and SVGIG (reference sequence). V was clipped by 5 bases and J by 0 bases, with 11 bases between them. The CDR3 is 14 residues long. In DNA, the CDR3 is TGTGCCTGGCGGGAGAGAAGCTCTGGAAACACCATATATTTT. This gives the protein CAWRERSSGNTIYF.

CDR3 sequence (DNA): TGCAGCGCCGCCCGGGGCGGGAGACCCTACGAGCAGTACTTC. Translation gives CSAARGGRPYEQYF. This chain joins TRBV29-1 and TRBJ2-7; 7 nucleotides agree with TRBD2. V trimming: 7 bases; J trimming: 2 bases; junction bases outside the gene matches: 11. CDR3 length: 14 amino acids. Germline lookup yields CDR1 SQVTM and CDR2 ANQGSEA.

The chain joins TRBV7-2 to TRBJ1-1; D not certain. V shed 5 bases and J shed 4 bases, with 14 bases lying between them. CDR1 is SGHTA, CDR2 FQGNSA, per germline. This CDR3 is 14 amino acids long. This CDR3 is CASSPSPGGTEAFF. The DNA of the CDR3 is TGTGCCAGCAGCCCGTCGCCGGGAGGCACTGAAGCTTTCTTT.

The chain couples TRBV4-2 to TRBJ2-3, with TRBD2 as a possible D gene (6 bases). The V gene lost 4 bases and the J gene lost 0 bases, with 11 bases spanning the gap. In germline, CDR1 is LGHNA, CDR2 YNFKEQ. This CDR3 contains 15 residues. The CDR3 loop is CASSRDSSSTDTQYF. The CDR3 bases are TGTGCCAGCAGCCGGGACTCCTCTAGCACAGATACGCAGTATTTT.

The V and J genes are TRBV28 and TRBJ1-3, with TRBD1 identical over 7 bases. Germline trimming cut 6 bases from V and 3 bases from J; bases unmatched to any gene: 5. Germline V gene lookup returns CDR1 MDHEN and CDR2 SYDVKM. This CDR3 spans 14 amino acids. CDR3 sequence: CASSRQGSGNTIYF. The CDR3 nucleotides read TGTGCCAGCAGCCGACAGGGAAGTGGAAACACCATATATTTT.

The V call is TRBV6-1, the J call TRBJ2-1; 8 positions match TRBD2. Germline lookup yields CDR1 MNHNS and CDR2 SASEGT. The length of the CDR3 is 15 residues. J lost 6 bases, V lost 8 bases, and 12 bases had no gene match. CDR3 protein: CASLPGLVNANEQFF. Written as DNA, the CDR3 is TGTGCCAGCCTACCGGGACTAGTTAATGCCAATGAGCAGTTCTTC.

The sample holds many counts of this clone. The rearrangement links TRBV10-3 to TRBJ2-5; 7 bases match TRBD1. The junction had 0 bases not matched to a gene; V was cut back by 2 bases and J by 3 bases. The CDR3 spans 13 residues. The germline CDR1 and CDR2 sequences are ENHRY and SYGVKD. DNA of the CDR3: TGTGCCATCAGTGAGGGACAGGAAGAGACCCAGTACTTC. Translated: CAISEGQEETQYF.